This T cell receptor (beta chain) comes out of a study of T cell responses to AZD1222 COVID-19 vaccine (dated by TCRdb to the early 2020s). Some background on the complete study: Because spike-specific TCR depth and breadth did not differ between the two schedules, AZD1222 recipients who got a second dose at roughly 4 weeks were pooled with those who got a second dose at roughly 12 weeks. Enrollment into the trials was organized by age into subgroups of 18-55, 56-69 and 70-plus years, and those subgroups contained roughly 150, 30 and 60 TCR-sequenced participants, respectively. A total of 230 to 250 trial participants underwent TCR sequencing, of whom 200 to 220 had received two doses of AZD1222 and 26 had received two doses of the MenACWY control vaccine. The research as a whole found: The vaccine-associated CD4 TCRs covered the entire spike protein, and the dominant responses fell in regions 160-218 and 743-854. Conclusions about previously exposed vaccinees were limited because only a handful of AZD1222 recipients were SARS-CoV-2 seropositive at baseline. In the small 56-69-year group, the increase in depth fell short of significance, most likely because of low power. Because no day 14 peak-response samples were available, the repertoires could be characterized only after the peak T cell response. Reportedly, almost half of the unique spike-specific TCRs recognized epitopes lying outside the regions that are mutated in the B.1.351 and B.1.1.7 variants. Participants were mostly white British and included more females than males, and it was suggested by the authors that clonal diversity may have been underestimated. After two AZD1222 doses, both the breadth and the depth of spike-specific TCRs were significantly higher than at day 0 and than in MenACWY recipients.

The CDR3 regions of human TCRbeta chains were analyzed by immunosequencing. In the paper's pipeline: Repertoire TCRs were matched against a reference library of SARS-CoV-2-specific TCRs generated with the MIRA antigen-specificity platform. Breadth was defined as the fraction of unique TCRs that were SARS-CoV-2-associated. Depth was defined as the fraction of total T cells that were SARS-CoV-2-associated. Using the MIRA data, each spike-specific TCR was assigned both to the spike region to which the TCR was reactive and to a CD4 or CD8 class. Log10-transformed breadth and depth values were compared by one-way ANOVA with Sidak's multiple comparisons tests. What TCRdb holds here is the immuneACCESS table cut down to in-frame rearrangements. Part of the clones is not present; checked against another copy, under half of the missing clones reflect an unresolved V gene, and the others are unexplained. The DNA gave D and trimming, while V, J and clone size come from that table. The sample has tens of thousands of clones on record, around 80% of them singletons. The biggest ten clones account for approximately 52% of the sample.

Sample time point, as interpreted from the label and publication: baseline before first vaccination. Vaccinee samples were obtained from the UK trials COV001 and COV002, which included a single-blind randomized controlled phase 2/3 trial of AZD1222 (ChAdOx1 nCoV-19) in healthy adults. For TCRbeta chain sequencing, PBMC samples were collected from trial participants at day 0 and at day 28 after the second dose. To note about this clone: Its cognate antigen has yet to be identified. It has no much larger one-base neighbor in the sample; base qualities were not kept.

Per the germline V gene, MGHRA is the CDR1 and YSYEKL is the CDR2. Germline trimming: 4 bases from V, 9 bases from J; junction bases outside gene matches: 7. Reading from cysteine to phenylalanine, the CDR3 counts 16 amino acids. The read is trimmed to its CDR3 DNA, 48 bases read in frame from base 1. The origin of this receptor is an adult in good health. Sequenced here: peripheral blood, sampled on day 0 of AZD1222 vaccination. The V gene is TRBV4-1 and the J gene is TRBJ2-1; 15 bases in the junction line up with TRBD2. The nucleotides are TGCGCCAGCAGCCCCCGGACTAGCGGGAGGGCCGGTGAGCAGTTCTTC. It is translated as CASSPRTSGRAGEQFF.